This TCR beta chain was recorded in a study of blood T cell repertoires in COVID-19. Study-wide context: Samples came from the United States, Italy and Spain, spanning acute and convalescent COVID-19. Sources were T cells, B-cell-depleted T cells, or PBMCs; the material itself was cDNA or gDNA.

The CDR3 extends over 16 amino acids. Looked up from germline, CDR1 is LNHDA and CDR2 is SQIVND (reference sequence). J lost 2 bases, V lost 2 bases, and 7 bases had no gene match. In the study's own analysis: Amplification from reference gene primers served as the basis for estimated nucleated cell counts. Profiling relied on immunoSEQ multiplex PCR, and the TCRdb table lists in-frame clones only, not all of them. The V and J calls and clone size were taken over from that table, and D and trimming were inferred from the DNA. The data contain about 140,000 clones, 87% of them singletons. Sequenced sample: peripheral blood. This clonotype originated in a human donor in a cohort sampled during active COVID-19. The chain recombines TRBV19 with TRBJ1-2; 8 nucleotides agree with TRBD1. CDR3: CASSIQGTGLNYGYTF. The CDR3 region has the DNA TGTGCCAGTAGTATACAGGGGACAGGCTTAAACTATGGCTACACCTTC.